The 6 T cell receptor beta chains below all came from one sample that was sequenced in a study of blood T cell repertoires in COVID-19 (dated by TCRdb to 2019 to 2021). Library generation was performed with the immunoSEQ multiplex PCR assay. The immuneACCESS repertoire file appears here via TCRdb, limited to in-frame rearrangements. These files lack a portion of the clones; in checked studies, under half of the deficit traces to unresolved V genes, and the cause of the others is not known. The sample table contains about 210,000 clones; only one count was recorded for roughly nine tenths of them. Approximately 0.7% of the sample lies in the top ten. What was sequenced was peripheral blood. These receptors originate from a middle-aged man with acute or convalescent COVID-19.

The chain carries TRBV12-1 and TRBJ2-1; the table's D call, TRBD2, has no DNA check behind it. TRBV12-1 is annotated as a pseudogene. The CDR3 consists of 13 residues. The CDR3, as DNA: TGTGCCAGCAGTAGGGACTTTTACAATGAGCAGTTCTTC. Its protein is CASSRDFYNEQFF.

The genes are TRBV5-1 and TRBJ1-2, with 10 bases matching TRBD1. V shed 0 bases, J shed 10 bases, and the junction held 6 bases outside the gene matches. Per the germline V gene, CDR1 is SGHRS and CDR2 is YFSETQ. The CDR3 runs to 14 residues. CDR3 loop: CASSLGPGQGDYTF. The DNA of the CDR3 is TGCGCCAGCAGCTTGGGCCCCGGACAGGGGGACTACACCTTC. Supplemented by reference TRBV5-1 and TRBJ1-2, the full variable domain reads KAGVTQTPRYLIKTRGQQVTLSCSPISGHRSVSWYQQTPGQGLQFLFEYFSETQRNKGNFPGRFSGRQFSNSRSEMNVSTLELGDSALYLCASSLGPGQGDYTFGSGTRLTVV.

The chain has TRBV19 and TRBJ1-3; 7 nucleotides agree with TRBD1. The germline V gene has CDR1 LNHDA and CDR2 SQIVND (reference sequence). This CDR3 region has 13 residues. Trimming removed 5 bases from V and 7 bases from J; junction bases left unmatched: 5. As DNA, the CDR3 is TGTGCCAGTAGTCCTCGACAGGGTAACACCATATATTTT. This sequence encodes CASSPRQGNTIYF.

DNA of the CDR3: TGTGCCAGCTCACCGCGGCAGGGCGGTTATGACGAGCAGTACTTC. Translating gives CASSPRQGGYDEQYF. The chain has TRBV18 and TRBJ2-7; tentatively, D is TRBD1 (5 bases). CDR1 and CDR2 from the germline V gene are KGHSH and LQKENI. The CDR3 is made up of 15 amino acids. The V end was cut by 3 bases, the J end by 5 bases, with 17 bases between. The full variable domain, rest sourced from reference TRBV18 and TRBJ2-7, is NAGVMQNPRHLVRRRGQEARLRCSPMKGHSHVYWYRQLPEEGLKFMVYLQKENIIDESGMPKERFSAEFPKEGPSILRIQQVVRGDSAAYFCASSPRQGGYDEQYFGPGTRLTVT.

The chain joins TRBV6-1 to TRBJ1-6, with 7 bases matching TRBD1. Trimming at V came to 1 base and at J to 9 bases, leaving 3 bases not matched to a gene. This CDR3 has 14 residues. Germline V gene sequence: CDR1 MNHNS, CDR2 SASEGT. The CDR3, as DNA: TGTGCCAGCAGTGAAGGACAGGGAGCTTCACCCCTCCACTTT. This gives the protein CASSEGQGASPLHF.

The chain is built from TRBV7-3 and TRBJ2-2, with TRBD2 matching 8 bases. This CDR3 comprises 16 residues. V was clipped by 1 base and J by 0 bases; unmatched bases: 1. The V gene's germline CDR1 is SGHTA and CDR2 FQGTGA. The CDR3 protein is CASSLNSGTNTGELFF. The CDR3 DNA follows: TGTGCCAGCAGCTTAAATAGCGGGACGAACACCGGGGAGCTGTTTTTT.